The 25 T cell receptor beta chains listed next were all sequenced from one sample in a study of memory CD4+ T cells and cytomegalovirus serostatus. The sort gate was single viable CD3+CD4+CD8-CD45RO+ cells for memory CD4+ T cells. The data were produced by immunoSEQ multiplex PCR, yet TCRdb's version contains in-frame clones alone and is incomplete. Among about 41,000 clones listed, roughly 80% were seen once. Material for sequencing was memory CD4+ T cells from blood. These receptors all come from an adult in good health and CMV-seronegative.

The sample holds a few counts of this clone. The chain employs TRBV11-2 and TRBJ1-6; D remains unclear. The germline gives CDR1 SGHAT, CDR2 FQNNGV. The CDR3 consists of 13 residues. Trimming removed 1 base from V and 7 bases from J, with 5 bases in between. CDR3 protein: CASSLVPNSPLHF. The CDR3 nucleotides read TGTGCCAGCAGCTTAGTTCCCAATTCACCCCTCCACTTT.

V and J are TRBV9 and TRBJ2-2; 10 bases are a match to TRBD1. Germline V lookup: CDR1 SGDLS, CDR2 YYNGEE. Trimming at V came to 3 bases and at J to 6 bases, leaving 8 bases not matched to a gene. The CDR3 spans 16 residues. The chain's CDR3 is CASSGPGQGIAGELFF. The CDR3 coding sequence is TGTGCCAGCAGCGGACCGGGACAGGGGATAGCCGGGGAGCTGTTTTTT. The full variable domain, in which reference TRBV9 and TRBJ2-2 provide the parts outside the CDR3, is DSGVTQTPKHLITATGQRVTLRCSPRSGDLSVYWYQQSLDQGLQFLIQYYNGEERAKGNILERFSAQQFPDLHSELNLSSLELGDSALYFCASSGPGQGIAGELFFGEGSRLTVL.

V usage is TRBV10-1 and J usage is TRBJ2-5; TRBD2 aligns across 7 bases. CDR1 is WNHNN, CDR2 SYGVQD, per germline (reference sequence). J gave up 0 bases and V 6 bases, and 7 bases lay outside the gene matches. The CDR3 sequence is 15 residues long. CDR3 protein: CASRDPLADQETQYF. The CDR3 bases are TGCGCCAGCAGGGACCCTCTAGCGGACCAAGAGACCCAGTACTTC.

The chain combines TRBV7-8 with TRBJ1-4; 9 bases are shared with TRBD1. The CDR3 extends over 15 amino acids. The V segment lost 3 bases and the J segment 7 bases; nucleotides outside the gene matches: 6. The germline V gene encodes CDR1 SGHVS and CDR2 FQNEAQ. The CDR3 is CASSLVDRGGEKLFF. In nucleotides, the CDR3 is TGTGCCAGCAGCTTGGTGGACAGGGGAGGTGAAAAACTGTTTTTT.

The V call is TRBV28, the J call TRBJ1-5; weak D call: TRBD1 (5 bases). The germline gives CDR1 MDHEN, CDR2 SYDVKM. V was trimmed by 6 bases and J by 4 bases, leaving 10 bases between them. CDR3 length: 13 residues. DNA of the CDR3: TGTGCCAGCAGATCGCAGGGTAATCAGCCCCAGCATTTT. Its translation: CASRSQGNQPQHF.

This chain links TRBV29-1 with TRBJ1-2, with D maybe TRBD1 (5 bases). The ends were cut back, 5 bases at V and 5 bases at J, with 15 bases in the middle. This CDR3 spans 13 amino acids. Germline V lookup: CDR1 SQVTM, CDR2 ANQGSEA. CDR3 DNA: TGCAGCGTTTCCCGGGGCCGCCCTTATGGCTACACCTTC. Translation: CSVSRGRPYGYTF.

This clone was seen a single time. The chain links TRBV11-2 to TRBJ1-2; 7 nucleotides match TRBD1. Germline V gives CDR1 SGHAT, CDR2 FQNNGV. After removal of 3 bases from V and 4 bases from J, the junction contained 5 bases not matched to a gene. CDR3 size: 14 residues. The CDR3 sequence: CASSLGTESYGYTF. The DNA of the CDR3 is TGTGCCAGCAGCTTGGGGACAGAGAGCTATGGCTACACCTTC.

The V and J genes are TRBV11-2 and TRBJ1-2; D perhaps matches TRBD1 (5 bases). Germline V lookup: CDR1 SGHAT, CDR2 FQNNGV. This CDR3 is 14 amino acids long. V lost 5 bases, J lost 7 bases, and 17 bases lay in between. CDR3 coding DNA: TGTGCCAGCAGCACCACAACAGGTTCAGCTGGCTACACCTTC. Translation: CASSTTTGSAGYTF. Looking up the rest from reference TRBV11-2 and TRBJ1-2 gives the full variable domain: EAGVAQSPRYKIIEKRQSVAFWCNPISGHATLYWYQQILGQGPKLLIQFQNNGVVDDSQLPKDRFSAERLKGVDSTLKIQPAKLEDSAVYLCASSTTTGSAGYTFGSGTRLTVV.

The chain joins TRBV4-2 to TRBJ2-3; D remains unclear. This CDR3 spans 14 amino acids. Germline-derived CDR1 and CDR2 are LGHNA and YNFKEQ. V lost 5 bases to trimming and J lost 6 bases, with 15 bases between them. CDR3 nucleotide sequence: TGTGCCAGCAGCTCTACCCGTGAAGGGGATACGCAGTATTTT. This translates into CASSSTREGDTQYF.

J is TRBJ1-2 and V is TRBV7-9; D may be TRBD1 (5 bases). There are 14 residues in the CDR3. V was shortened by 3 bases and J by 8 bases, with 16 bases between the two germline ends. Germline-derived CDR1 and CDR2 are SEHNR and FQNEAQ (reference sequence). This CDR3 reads CASSLSDSMRGYTF. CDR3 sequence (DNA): TGTGCCAGCAGCTTGTCCGACAGCATGAGGGGCTACACCTTC.

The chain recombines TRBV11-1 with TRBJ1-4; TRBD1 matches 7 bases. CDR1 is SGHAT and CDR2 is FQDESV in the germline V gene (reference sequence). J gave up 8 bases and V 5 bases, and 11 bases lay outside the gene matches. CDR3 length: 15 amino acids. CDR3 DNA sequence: TGTGCCAGCAGCCAAGGGGGCGCCAGGGGCGAAAAACTGTTTTTT. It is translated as CASSQGGARGEKLFF.

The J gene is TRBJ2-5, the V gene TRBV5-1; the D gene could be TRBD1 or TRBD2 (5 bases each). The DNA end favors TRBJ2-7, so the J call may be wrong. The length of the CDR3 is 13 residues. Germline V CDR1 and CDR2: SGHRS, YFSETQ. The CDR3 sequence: CASSLANGGEQYF. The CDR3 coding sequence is TGCGCCAGCAGCTTGGCCAATGGGGGCGAGCAGTACTTC.

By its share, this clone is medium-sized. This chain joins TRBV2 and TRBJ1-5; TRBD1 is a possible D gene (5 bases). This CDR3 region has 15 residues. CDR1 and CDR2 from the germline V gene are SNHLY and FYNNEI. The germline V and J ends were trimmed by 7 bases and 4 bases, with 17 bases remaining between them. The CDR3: CASTPLDIPNQPQHF. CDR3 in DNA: TGTGCCAGCACTCCATTGGACATCCCAAATCAGCCCCAGCATTTT. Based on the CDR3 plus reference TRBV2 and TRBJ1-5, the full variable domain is EPEVTQTPSHQVTQMGQEVILRCVPISNHLYFYWYRQILGQKVEFLVSFYNNEISEKSEIFDDQFSVERPDGSNFTLKIRSTKLEDSAMYFCASTPLDIPNQPQHFGDGTRLSIL.

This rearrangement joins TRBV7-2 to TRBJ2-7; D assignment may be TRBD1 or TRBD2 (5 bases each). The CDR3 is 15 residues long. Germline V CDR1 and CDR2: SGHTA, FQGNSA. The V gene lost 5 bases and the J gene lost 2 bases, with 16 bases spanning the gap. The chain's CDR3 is CASSRPGTPAYEQYF. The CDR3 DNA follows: TGTGCCAGCAGCCGACCCGGGACCCCGGCCTACGAGCAGTACTTC.

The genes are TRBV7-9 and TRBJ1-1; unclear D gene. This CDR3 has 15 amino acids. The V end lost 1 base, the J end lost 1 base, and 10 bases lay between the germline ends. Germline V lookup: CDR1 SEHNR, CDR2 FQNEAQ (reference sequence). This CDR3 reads CASSLDSAANTEAFF. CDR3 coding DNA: TGTGCCAGCAGCTTAGACTCGGCGGCGAACACTGAAGCTTTCTTT.

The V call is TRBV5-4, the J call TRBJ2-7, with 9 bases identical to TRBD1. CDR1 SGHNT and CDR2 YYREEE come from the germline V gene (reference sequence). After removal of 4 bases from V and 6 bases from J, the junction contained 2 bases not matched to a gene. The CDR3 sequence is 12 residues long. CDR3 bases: TGTGCCAGCAGCCCGACAGGGGGCGAGCAGTACTTC. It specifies CASSPTGGEQYF.

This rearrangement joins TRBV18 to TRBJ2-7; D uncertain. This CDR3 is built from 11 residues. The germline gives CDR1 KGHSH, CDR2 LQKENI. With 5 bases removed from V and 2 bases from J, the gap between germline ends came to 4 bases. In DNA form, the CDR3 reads TGTGCCAGCTCAATGGCCTACGAGCAGTACTTC. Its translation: CASSMAYEQYF.

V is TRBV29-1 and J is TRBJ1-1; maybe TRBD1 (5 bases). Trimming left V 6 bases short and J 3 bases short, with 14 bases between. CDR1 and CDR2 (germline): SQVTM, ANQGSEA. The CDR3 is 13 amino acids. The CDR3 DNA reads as TGCAGCGTCCAACCGGGGGGGGACACTGAAGCTTTCTTT. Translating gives CSVQPGGDTEAFF.

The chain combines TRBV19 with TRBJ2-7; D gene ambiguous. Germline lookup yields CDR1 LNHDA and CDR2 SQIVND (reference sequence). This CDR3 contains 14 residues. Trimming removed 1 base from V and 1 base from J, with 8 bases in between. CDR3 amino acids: CASSIGVQSYEQYF. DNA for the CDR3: TGTGCCAGTAGTATAGGGGTTCAATCCTACGAGCAGTACTTC.

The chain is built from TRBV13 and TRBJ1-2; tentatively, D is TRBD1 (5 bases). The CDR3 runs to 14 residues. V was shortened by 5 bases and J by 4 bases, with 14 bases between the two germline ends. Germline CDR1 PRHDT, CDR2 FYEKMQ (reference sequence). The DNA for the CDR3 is TGTGCCAGCAGCCCCCGTCGGGGGGTCTATGGCTACACCTTC. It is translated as CASSPRRGVYGYTF.

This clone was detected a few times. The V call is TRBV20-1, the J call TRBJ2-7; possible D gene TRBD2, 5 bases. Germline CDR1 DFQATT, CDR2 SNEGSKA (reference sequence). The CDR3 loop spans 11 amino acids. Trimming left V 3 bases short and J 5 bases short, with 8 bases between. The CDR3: CSASLANEQYF. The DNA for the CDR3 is TGCAGTGCTAGTCTAGCTAACGAGCAGTACTTC.

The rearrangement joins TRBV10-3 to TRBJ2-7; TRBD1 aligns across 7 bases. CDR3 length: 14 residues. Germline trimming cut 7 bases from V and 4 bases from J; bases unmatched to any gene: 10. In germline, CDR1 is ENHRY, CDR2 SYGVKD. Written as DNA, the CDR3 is TGTGCCATCAACCGACAGGGTAAATCTTACGAGCAGTACTTC. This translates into CAINRQGKSYEQYF.

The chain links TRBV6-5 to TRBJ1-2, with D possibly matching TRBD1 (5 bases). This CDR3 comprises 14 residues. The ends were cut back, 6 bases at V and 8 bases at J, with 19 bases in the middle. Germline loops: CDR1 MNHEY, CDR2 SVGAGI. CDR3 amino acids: CASSQGTAVGGYTF. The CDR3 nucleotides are TGTGCCAGCAGCCAAGGGACGGCCGTGGGGGGCTACACCTTC.

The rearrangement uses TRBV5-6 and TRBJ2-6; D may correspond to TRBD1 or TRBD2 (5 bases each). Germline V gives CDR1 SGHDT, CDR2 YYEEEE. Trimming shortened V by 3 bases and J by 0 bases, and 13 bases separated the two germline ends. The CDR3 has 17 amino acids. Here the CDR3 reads CASSWGPTTSGANVLTF. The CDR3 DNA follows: TGTGCCAGCAGCTGGGGACCGACGACCTCTGGGGCCAACGTCCTGACTTTC.

The CDR3 sequence: CASSWDRAAGELFF. In nucleotides, the CDR3 is TGTGCCAGCAGCTGGGACAGAGCTGCCGGGGAGCTGTTTTTT. V is TRBV5-6 and J is TRBJ2-2; 7 nucleotides line up with TRBD1. CDR3 size: 14 residues. The V segment lost 3 bases and the J segment 6 bases; nucleotides outside the gene matches: 5. From germline, CDR1 is SGHDT and CDR2 YYEEEE. The whole variable domain, filled in from reference TRBV5-6 and TRBJ2-2, reads DAGVTQSPTHLIKTRGQQVTLRCSPKSGHDTVSWYQQALGQGPQFIFQYYEEEERQRGNFPDRFSGHQFPNYSSELNVNALLLGDSALYLCASSWDRAAGELFFGEGSRLTVL.